Detailed here is one TCR beta chain. These data originate in a study of blood T cell repertoires in COVID-19. As for the study in general: The United States, Italy and Spain supplied acute and convalescent COVID-19 samples.

V was clipped by 5 bases and J by 4 bases, with 17 bases between them. CDR1 is SEHNR and CDR2 is FQNEAQ in the germline V gene (reference sequence). The CDR3 has 15 amino acids. As handled by the study authors: Estimated nucleated cell counts came from reference gene primer amplification. Sequencing used immunoSEQ multiplex PCR; TCRdb keeps in-frame clones, though not all of them. Clonal size and the V and J genes are those of that table, whereas D and trimming came from the DNA. This sample has under 200,000 clones, with 87% found just once. This sequence originates from a man aged 55 to 70 with active or convalescent COVID-19. The chain couples TRBV7-9 to TRBJ1-1; D possibly corresponds to TRBD1 (6 bases). The specimen sequenced was peripheral blood. CDR3 region: CASSPGQYGGTEAFF. CDR3 sequence (DNA): TGTGCCAGCAGCCCTGGACAGTATGGAGGCACTGAAGCTTTCTTT.